The subject of this entry is one T cell receptor beta chain. This clone was found once. The antigen it binds to is not known. No clone much larger than this one lies a single base away; base qualities are absent. These data come from a study of a mutant IDH1 vaccine in newly diagnosed glioma (TCRdb year 2021). For the study in its entirety: Patients received eight vaccinations in weeks 1, 3, 5, 7, 11, 15, 19 and 23, corresponding to visits V03 through V10. In the chemotherapy-containing groups, vaccination started alongside temozolomide cycles, whereas in patients who had radiotherapy alone it started 4-6 weeks after radiotherapy. Of the approximately 30 treated patients, around 62% were male and approximately 40% were female, and a mean age of about 37 years was recorded. Before enrollment, patients had received standard therapy of radiotherapy alone, temozolomide alone, or radiochemotherapy with temozolomide; most received the combination. Peripheral blood was collected at six visits: V03 (baseline), V05, V07, V10, V12 and V13. For exploratory analyses, 25 treated patients had longitudinal TCRB deep sequencing done wherever samples were available. The paper's findings and limits, for the study overall: Changes in the top peripheral T cell clonotypes picked up by TCRB sequencing did not appear to be linked to pseudoprogression. Availability determined which PBMC samples were chosen for TCRB deep sequencing. The authors noted that analyses of patient blood samples could not be reproduced because of sample limitations. Immune responses induced by the vaccine were seen in around 93% of patients across multiple MHC alleles.

CDR1 and CDR2, looked up from the germline V gene (reference sequence), are MNHEY and SMNVEV. A distance of 16 bases separates the germline ends of V and J, which lose 3 bases and 1 base respectively. The CDR3 runs 16 amino acids, cysteine and phenylalanine included. Only the CDR3 region is kept as DNA, spanning 48 bases read in frame from base 1. What this sample's time point label stands for: week 11, during vaccination. Each vaccine dose was 300 ug of a 20-mer mutant IDH1 peptide in Montanide, given subcutaneously with topical imiquimod. The donors had newly diagnosed IDH1-mutant astrocytomas of WHO grade 3 or 4 that showed loss of nuclear ATRX. The samples were drawn from NOA16, a multicentre, single-arm, open-label phase I trial in Germany that tested a mutant IDH1 peptide vaccine in humans for the first time. Genomic DNA for TCRB sequencing was extracted from EDTA blood using the DNeasy Blood and Tissue Kit.

Library generation was performed with the immunoSEQ multiplex PCR assay. The hsTCRB Kit was used according to the manufacturer's protocol to amplify rearranged TCR beta chain sequences. Sequencing of TCRB libraries was carried out on an Illumina MiSeq. For the original study's pipeline: The proprietary platform of the kit vendor was used for demultiplexing, trimming and gene mapping. TCRdb provides this immuneACCESS table in a form limited to in-frame rearrangements. Some clones are lacking; in checked studies, under half of them reflect an unresolved V gene, and why the rest are absent is not known. That table supplies the V and J calls and clone size; D and trimming were determined from the DNA. This sample gives roughly 30,000 clones in total; around 80% of them show up just once. The ten largest clones add up to 24% of the sample.

The origin of this receptor is a man aged 25 to 40 with glioma. This chain joins TRBV27 to TRBJ2-7, with TRBD2 perhaps the D gene, on 5 matching bases. The material sequenced was PBMCs, taken from a glioma patient whose treatment included an IDH1 peptide vaccine. The CDR3 region has the sequence CASSFSGKRGSYEQYF. The sequenced DNA: TGTGCCAGCAGTTTCTCGGGGAAGCGCGGGTCCTACGAGCAGTACTTC.